Reported below is one T cell receptor beta chain. Germline V gene lookup returns CDR1 SGHRS and CDR2 YFSETQ. The CDR3 runs to 15 residues. V was clipped by 0 bases and J by 6 bases, with 12 bases between them. The sample is drawn from a study of blood T cell repertoires in COVID-19. At the level of the study: T cells, B-cell-depleted T cells, or PBMCs supplied cDNA or gDNA.

Libraries were prepared by immunoSEQ multiplex PCR; TCRdb keeps only in-frame clonotypes and omits some of them. The data show about 36,000 clones, about three quarters seen once. Sequencing input: peripheral blood. The sequence was obtained from a man in his fifties or sixties with acute or convalescent COVID-19. This chain uses TRBV5-1 with TRBJ2-2; D not certain. The CDR3 loop is CASSLESALAGELFF. For the CDR3, the DNA is TGCGCCAGCAGCTTGGAGTCTGCATTAGCCGGGGAGCTGTTTTTT.